This entry lists 7 T cell receptor beta chains sequenced from one sample in a study of OX40 agonist ivuxolimab in advanced cancers. Receptor libraries were prepared by the immunoSEQ multiplex PCR assay. Entries here come from immuneACCESS through TCRdb and include only in-frame sequences with V and J called. Some clones fail to appear in such tables; in the studies checked, an unresolved V gene covers under half of the shortfall, and the cause of the remainder is unknown. In all, the sample holds some 60,000 clones, and 70% to 90% of those were seen once. The ten largest account for about 5.6% of the sample. Material: CD4+ or CD8+ T cells sorted from blood, obtained in a trial of the OX40 agonist ivuxolimab. The receptors derive from an adult with an advanced solid tumor such as melanoma, head and neck, liver or kidney cancer.

This clone has just one count. This chain links TRBV9 with TRBJ2-3; D unresolved. Germline assignment: CDR1 SGDLS and CDR2 YYNGEE. The CDR3 contains 13 residues. V lost 0 bases to trimming and J lost 6 bases, with 8 bases between them. Here the CDR3 DNA reads TGTGCCAGCAGCGTAGAATTTGGGGATACGCAGTATTTT. As protein: CASSVEFGDTQYF.

The chain employs TRBV7-4 and TRBJ1-5, with D possibly being TRBD1 (5 bases). The V and J ends lost 5 bases and 3 bases respectively, with 11 bases between them. This CDR3 has 14 residues. Germline V gene data show CDR1 as SGHVT and CDR2 as SQSDAQ. CDR3 sequence reads: CASSETEPNQPQHF. DNA of the CDR3: TGTGCCAGCAGCGAGACAGAGCCCAATCAGCCCCAGCATTTT.

V usage is TRBV5-1 and J usage is TRBJ2-3; the D is unclear. The CDR3 spans 13 residues. Trimming took 2 bases from V and 0 from J, leaving 4 bases between them. The germline V gene encodes CDR1 SGHRS and CDR2 YFSETQ. The CDR3 DNA reads as TGCGCCAGCAGCTTTCCTAGCACAGATACGCAGTATTTT. This encodes CASSFPSTDTQYF.

The chain joins TRBV7-3 to TRBJ1-5; weak D call: TRBD1 (5 bases). Germline values: CDR1 SGHTA, CDR2 FQGTGA. V lost 4 bases and J 1 base, leaving 32 bases between the germline ends. The CDR3 is 22 amino acids. The CDR3 DNA is TGTGCCAGCAGCTCTAAGGGAAAGATAGGGGAAAAGCCAACGGGCAGCAATCAGCCCCAGCATTTT. Its translation: CASSSKGKIGEKPTGSNQPQHF.

The chain couples TRBV19 to TRBJ2-5, with 9 bases identical to TRBD1. V trimming: 5 bases; J trimming: 2 bases; junction bases outside the gene matches: 15. This CDR3 region has 18 residues. Germline lookup yields CDR1 LNHDA and CDR2 SQIVND (reference sequence). The CDR3 loop is CASSFLFIGTGKQETQYF. CDR3 nucleotide sequence: TGTGCCAGTAGTTTCCTGTTCATAGGGACAGGGAAACAAGAGACCCAGTACTTC.

V is TRBV6-4 and J is TRBJ2-2; possible D gene TRBD2, 6 bases. Germline CDR1 is MRHNA and CDR2 is SNTAGT. The CDR3 loop spans 13 amino acids. V was pared by 6 bases and J by 6 bases, with 11 bases between. The CDR3 sequence: CASSRDWAGELFF. CDR3 nucleotide sequence: TGTGCCAGCAGCCGGGACTGGGCCGGGGAGCTGTTTTTT.

The chain employs TRBV29-1 and TRBJ2-1; D tentatively fits TRBD1 or TRBD2 (5 bases each). This CDR3 has 13 amino acids. Germline CDR1 SQVTM, CDR2 ANQGSEA. Trimming took off 7 bases at V and 7 bases at J, with 17 bases between the two ends. The chain's CDR3 is CSATDGWGNEQFF. The CDR3 DNA reads TGCAGCGCTACCGACGGCTGGGGGAATGAGCAGTTCTTC.